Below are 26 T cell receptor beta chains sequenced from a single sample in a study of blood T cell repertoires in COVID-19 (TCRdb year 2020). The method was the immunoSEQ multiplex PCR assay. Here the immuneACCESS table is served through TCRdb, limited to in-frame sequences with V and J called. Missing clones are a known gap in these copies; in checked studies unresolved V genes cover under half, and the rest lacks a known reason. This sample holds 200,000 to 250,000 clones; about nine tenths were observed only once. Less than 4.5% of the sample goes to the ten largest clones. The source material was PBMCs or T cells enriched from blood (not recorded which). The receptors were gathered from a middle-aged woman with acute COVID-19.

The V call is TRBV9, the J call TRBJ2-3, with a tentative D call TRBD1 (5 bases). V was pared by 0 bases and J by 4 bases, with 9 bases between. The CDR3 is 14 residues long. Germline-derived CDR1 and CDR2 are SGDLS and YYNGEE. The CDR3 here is CASSVAGSADTQYF. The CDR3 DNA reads TGTGCCAGCAGCGTAGCAGGGTCGGCAGATACGCAGTATTTT.

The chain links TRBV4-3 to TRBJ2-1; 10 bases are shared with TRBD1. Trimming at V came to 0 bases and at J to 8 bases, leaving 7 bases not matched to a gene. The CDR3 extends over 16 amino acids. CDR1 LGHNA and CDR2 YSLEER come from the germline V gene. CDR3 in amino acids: CASSQDTGQGEDEQFF. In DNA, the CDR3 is TGCGCCAGCAGCCAAGATACAGGACAGGGGGAGGATGAGCAGTTCTTC.

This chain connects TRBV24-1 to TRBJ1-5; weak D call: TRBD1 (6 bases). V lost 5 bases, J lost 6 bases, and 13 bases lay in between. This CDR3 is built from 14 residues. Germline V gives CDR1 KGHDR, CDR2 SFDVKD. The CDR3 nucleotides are TGTGCCACCAGTGGCAGGGGTGAAACTCAGCCCCAGCATTTT. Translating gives CATSGRGETQPQHF.

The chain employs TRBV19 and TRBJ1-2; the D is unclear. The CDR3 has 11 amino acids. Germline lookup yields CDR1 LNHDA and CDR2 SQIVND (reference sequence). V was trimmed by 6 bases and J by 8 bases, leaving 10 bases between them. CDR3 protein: CASSQRGGYTF. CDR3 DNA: TGTGCCAGTAGCCAGCGCGGAGGCTACACCTTC.

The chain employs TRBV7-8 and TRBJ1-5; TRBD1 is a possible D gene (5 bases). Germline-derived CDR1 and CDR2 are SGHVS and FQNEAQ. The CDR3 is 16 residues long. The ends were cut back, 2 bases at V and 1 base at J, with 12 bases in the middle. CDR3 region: CASSLTRGRSNQPQHF. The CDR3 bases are TGTGCCAGCAGCTTAACAAGGGGAAGGAGCAATCAGCCCCAGCATTTT.

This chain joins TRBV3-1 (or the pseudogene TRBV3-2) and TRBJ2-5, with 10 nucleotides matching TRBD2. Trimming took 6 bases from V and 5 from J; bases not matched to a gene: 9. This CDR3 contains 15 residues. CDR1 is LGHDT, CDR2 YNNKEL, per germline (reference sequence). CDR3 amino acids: CASSRRAGGRETQYF. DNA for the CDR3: TGTGCCAGCAGTCGACGAGCGGGGGGGAGGGAGACCCAGTACTTC.

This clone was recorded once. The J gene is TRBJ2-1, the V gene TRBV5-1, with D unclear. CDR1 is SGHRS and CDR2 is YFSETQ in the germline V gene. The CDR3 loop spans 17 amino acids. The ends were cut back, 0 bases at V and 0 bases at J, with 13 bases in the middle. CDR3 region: CASSLDSPRSSYNEQFF. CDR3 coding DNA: TGCGCCAGCAGCTTGGACTCCCCGCGGAGCTCCTACAATGAGCAGTTCTTC.

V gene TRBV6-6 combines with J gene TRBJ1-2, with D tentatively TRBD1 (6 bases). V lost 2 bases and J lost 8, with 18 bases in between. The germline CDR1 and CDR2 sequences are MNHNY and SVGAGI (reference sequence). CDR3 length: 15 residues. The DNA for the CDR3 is TGTGCCAGCAGTTACCCCCTTGAGGGGACATCAGGCTACACCTTC. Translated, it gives CASSYPLEGTSGYTF.

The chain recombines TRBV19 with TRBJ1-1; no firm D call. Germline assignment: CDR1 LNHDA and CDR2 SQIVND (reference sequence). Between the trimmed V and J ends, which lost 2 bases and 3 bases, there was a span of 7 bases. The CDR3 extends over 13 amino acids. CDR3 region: CASSISVYTEAFF. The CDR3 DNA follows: TGTGCCAGTAGTATATCTGTATACACTGAAGCTTTCTTT.

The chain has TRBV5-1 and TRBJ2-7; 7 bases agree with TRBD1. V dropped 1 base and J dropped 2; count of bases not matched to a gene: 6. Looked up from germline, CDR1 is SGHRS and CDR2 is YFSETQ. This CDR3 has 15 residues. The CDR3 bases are TGCGCCAGCAGCTTGTTTATAGGACAGGCCTACGAGCAGTACTTC. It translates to CASSLFIGQAYEQYF.

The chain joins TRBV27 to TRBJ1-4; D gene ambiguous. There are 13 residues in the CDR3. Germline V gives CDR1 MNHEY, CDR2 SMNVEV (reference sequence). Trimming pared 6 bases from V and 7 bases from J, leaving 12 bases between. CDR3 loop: CASSKRRGEKLFF. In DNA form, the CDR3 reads TGTGCCAGCAGCAAAAGGCGCGGTGAAAAACTGTTTTTT.

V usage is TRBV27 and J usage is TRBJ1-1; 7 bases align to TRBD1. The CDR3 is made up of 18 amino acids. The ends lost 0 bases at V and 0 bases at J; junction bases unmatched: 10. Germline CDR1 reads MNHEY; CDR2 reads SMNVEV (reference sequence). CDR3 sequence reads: CASSLSGYAGGLNTEAFF. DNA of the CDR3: TGTGCCAGCAGTTTATCAGGCTACGCAGGGGGGCTGAACACTGAAGCTTTCTTT.

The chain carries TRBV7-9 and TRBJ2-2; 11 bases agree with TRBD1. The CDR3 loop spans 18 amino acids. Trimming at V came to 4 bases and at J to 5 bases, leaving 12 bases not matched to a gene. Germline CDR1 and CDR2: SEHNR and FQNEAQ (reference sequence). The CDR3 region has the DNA TGTGCCAGCAGCTCAATGAACGAGGGGGACAGGGGGACCGGGGAGCTGTTTTTT. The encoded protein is CASSSMNEGDRGTGELFF.

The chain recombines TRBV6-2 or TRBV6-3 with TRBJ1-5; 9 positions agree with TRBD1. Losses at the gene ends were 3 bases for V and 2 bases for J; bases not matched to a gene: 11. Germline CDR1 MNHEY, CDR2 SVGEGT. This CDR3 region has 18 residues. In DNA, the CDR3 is TGTGCCAGCAGTTATCCCGGGACAGGGAACAAGGGCAATCAGCCCCAGCATTTT. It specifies CASSYPGTGNKGNQPQHF.

CDR3 protein: CASSLSLTRDSSTDTQYF. DNA for the CDR3: TGTGCCAGCAGCTTGTCTTTAACCCGGGACAGCAGCACAGATACGCAGTATTTT. V is TRBV5-8 and J is TRBJ2-3, with 7 nucleotides matching TRBD1. CDR3 length equals 18 residues. The ends lost 1 base at V and 0 bases at J; junction bases unmatched: 11. Germline loops: CDR1 SGHTS, CDR2 YDEGEE.

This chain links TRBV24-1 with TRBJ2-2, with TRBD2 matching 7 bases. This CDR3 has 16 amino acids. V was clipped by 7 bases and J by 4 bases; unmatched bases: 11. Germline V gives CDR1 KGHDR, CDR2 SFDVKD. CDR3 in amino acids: CATSQGGRGSTGELFF. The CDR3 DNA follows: TGTGCCACCAGCCAGGGAGGGAGAGGAAGCACCGGGGAGCTGTTTTTT.

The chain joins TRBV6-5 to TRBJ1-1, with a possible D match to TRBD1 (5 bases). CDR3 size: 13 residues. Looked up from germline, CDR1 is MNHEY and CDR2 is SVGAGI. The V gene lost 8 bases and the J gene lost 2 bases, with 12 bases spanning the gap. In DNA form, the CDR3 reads TGTGCCAGCCGCCAGACAGTTAACACTGAAGCTTTCTTT. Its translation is CASRQTVNTEAFF.

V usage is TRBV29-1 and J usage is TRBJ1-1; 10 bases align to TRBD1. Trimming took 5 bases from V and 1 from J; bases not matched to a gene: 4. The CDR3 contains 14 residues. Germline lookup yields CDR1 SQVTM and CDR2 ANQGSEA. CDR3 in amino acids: CSVRDRGQNTEAFF. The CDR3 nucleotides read TGCAGCGTTCGGGACAGGGGACAGAACACTGAAGCTTTCTTT. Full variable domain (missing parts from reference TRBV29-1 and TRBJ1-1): SAVISQKPSRDICQRGTSLTIQCQVDSQVTMMFWYRQQPGQSLTLIATANQGSEATYESGFVIDKFPISRPNLTFSTLTVSNMSPEDSSIYLCSVRDRGQNTEAFFGQGTRLTVV.

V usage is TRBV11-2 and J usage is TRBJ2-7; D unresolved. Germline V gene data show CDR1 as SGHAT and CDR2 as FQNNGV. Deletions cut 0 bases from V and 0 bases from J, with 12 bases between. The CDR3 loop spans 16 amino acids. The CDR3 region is CASSLDDRSFSYEQYF. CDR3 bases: TGTGCCAGCAGCTTAGATGATAGGAGCTTCTCCTACGAGCAGTACTTC.

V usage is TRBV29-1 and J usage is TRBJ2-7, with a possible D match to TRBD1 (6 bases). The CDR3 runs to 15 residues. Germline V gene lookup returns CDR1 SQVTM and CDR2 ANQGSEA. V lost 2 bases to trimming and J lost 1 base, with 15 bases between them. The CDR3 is CSVERWTEGSYEQYF. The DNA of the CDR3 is TGCAGCGTTGAAAGATGGACAGAGGGTTCCTACGAGCAGTACTTC.

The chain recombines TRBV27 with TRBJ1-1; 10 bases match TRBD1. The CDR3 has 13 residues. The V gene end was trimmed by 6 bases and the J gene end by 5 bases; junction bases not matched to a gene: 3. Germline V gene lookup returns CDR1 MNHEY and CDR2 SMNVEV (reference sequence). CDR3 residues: CASSGQGVTEAFF. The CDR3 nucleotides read TGTGCCAGCAGCGGACAGGGGGTAACTGAAGCTTTCTTT.

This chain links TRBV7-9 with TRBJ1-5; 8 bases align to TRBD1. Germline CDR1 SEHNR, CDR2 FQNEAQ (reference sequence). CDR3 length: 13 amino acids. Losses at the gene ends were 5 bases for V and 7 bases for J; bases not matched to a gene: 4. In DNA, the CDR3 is TGTGCCAGCAGCCAGGGGGCCGGGCAGCCCCAGCATTTT. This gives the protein CASSQGAGQPQHF.

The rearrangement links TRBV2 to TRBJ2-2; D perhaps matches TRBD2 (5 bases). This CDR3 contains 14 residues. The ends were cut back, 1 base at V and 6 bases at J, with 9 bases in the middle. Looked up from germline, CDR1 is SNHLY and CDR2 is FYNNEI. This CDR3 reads CASSEEFGAGELFF. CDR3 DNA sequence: TGTGCCAGCAGTGAAGAGTTCGGGGCCGGGGAGCTGTTTTTT.

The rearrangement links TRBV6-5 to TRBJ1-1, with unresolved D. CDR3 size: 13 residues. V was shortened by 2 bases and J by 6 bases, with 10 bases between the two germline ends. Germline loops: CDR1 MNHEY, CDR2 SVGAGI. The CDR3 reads CASSYEGRAEAFF. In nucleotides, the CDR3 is TGTGCCAGCAGTTACGAGGGAAGGGCTGAAGCTTTCTTT.

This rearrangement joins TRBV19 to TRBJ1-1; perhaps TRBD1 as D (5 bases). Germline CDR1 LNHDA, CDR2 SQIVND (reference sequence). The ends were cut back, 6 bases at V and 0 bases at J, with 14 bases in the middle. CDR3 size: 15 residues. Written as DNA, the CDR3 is TGTGCCAGTAGCAGACAGAATTACATGAACACTGAAGCTTTCTTT. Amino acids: CASSRQNYMNTEAFF.

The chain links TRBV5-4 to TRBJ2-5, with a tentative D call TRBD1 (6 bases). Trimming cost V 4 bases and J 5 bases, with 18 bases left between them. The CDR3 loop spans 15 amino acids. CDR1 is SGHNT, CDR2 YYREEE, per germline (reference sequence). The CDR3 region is CASSQGTSVGETQYF. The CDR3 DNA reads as TGTGCCAGCAGCCAGGGGACATCGGTGGGGGAGACCCAGTACTTC.